This T cell receptor beta chain is drawn from a study of T cells in Graves' hyperthyroidism and ophthalmopathy (dated by TCRdb to the late 2010s). In terms of the full investigation: Peripheral blood samples were taken at the time of initial diagnosis, prior to any treatment. To identify distinguishing TCR V-J signatures, a discovery cohort of about 95 patients was used, comprising 43 with Graves' ophthalmopathy and 57 with stable Graves' hyperthyroidism. The paper describes TCR Vbeta CDR3 sequencing of about 140 peripheral blood samples, made up of some 42 ophthalmopathy patients, approximately 76 hyperthyroidism patients and roughly 17 progressor patients. Once sampling was done, hyperthyroidism patients were given methimazole at a starting dose of 30 mg daily, whereas ophthalmopathy patients were given high-dose intravenous methylprednisolone. Whether ophthalmopathy could be predicted prospectively was tested in an independent validation cohort made up of about 18 hyperthyroidism patients plus 17 patients who later progressed to ophthalmopathy. The approximately 100 discovery patients were randomly split 7:3 into training and test sets. In addition, the study compared T-cell repertoires in thyroid tissue and in blood from several Graves' hyperthyroidism patients. The investigation overall reported the following: A 13 V-J signature model separated ophthalmopathy from stable hyperthyroidism, with around 90% sensitivity and 81% to 83% specificity in cross-validation and 80%/75% in testing. No statistical method was used to set the sample size in advance, and investigators knew the group allocation. Most expanded thyroid clonotypes (frequency above 0.001) were also found in blood, which suggests that blood repertoires may mirror thyroid immune responses. In validation, the model predicted progression to ophthalmopathy a median of 6.5 months before onset, with roughly 70% sensitivity and 72.22% specificity.

Between the V and J ends, shortened by 1 base and 3 bases respectively, the junction contains 15 bases. From the cysteine through the phenylalanine, the CDR3 covers 15 amino acids. Only the CDR3 DNA is retained, 45 bases long and in frame from the first base. CDR1 and CDR2 are drawn from the germline V gene (reference sequence): GTSNPN, SVGIG. A word on this clonotype: This receptor's antigen is unknown. The input lacks base qualities; no much larger clone sits a single base away.

Stable Graves' hyperthyroidism was defined as no progression to ophthalmopathy during 18 months of follow-up. Hyperthyroidism patients were aged 18 to 65 years and newly diagnosed, with disease duration of less than 2 months. Exclusion was applied to patients with uncontrolled infections, other autoimmune diseases, pregnancy or lactation. Clinical symptoms, serum thyroxine and TRAb, thyroid ultrasound, and orbital computed tomography formed the basis for the diagnoses. PBMCs were separated from 10 ml of fresh peripheral blood using Ficoll-Paque density gradient centrifugation. Total RNA was extracted using Trizol reagent, and RNA quality was assessed on an Agilent 2100 Bioanalyzer. Amplification of TCR beta CDR3 regions was carried out from RNA transcripts. A first-round RT-PCR of the TCR CDR3 used the HTBI primer set with the Qiagen OneStep RT-PCR kit. The libraries were constructed in a second round of multiplex PCR and then size-selected and purified. Sequencing of the libraries was done on an Illumina HiSeq2000 using paired-end 100 bp reads. The authors' pipeline ran thus. SOAPnuke was used to process the raw data, removing reads that contained adapters or uncalled bases, had a mean Phred below 15, or lacked an exact match to the constant primer or identifier. COPE v1.2.5 was used to merge high-quality paired reads, and clonotypes were defined as unique nucleotide sequences. MiTCR v1.1 was used to align the clonotypes against IMGT TRBV, TRBD and TRBJ reference segments. Only V-J combinations with frequency above 0.0001, covering about 99% of repertoires, were analysed. A TCS score was defined as the ratio between F50 (clonal expansion) and ExV (chaos), using BLOSUM62-based TCRdist between CDR3 peptides within each V-J. Welch's t-statistics and random forest reduced some 510 V-J features to under 15, which were used in a naive Bayes classifier (R e1071). TCRdb took the public reads, trimmed them with fastp at Q25, ran MiXCR for clone calling and kept in-frame beta chains. Identical CDR3 proteins give one entry, which carries the most common genes and DNA. It is TCRdb's table, rather than the study itself, that gives the V and J calls and clone size. The sample contains 300,000 to 400,000 distinct CDR3 sequences, around a sixth of them found a single time. In total, the top ten clones hold under 55% of the sample.

The sample consisted of blood. This clonotype originated in a woman aged 45-59 years with Graves' hyperthyroidism. The receptor chain draws on TRBV30 and TRBJ1-1, and the D gene may be TRBD1, 6 bases matching. CDR3 protein: CAWSGRGRGHTEAFF. The nucleotides are TGTGCCTGGAGTGGAAGGGGGAGGGGTCACACTGAAGCTTTCTTT.